This T cell receptor beta chain was sequenced for a study of cytomegalovirus exposure and HLA in healthy donors. Study at large: When 398 donors were genotyped, around 77% of them were found to fall in the Caucasian-associated ancestry cluster. Study outcomes and limitations: A later analysis found most CMV-associated TCR beta chains apparently HLA-restricted. Analysis was carried out at a later point, and it linked a missense DCLRE1C variant to TCR beta V- and J-gene trimming.

The CDR3 is 13 residues long. V dropped 6 bases and J dropped 2 bases, with 10 bases sitting between them. The germline gives CDR1 ENHRY, CDR2 SYGVKD. Note on this clone: The antigen remains undetermined.

Primers included in the PCR were 60 Vbeta and 13 Jbeta primers. TCRdb's copy holds only in-frame clones and misses some; the assay was immunoSEQ multiplex PCR. The sample records around 140,000 clones, around four fifths being singletons. The source material was PBMCs. The source is a man in his forties in good health and CMV-seronegative. The chain combines TRBV10-3 with TRBJ2-5; tentative D call: TRBD1 (6 bases). In DNA, the CDR3 is TGTGCCATCAGCAACAGGGCACAAGAGACCCAGTACTTC. It encodes CAISNRAQETQYF.